This T cell receptor (beta chain) emerged from a study of blood T cells in healthy people across ages. A J-beta primer mix and a sample-barcoded 5' primer were used in a second PCR of roughly 6 to 11 cycles. TCRdb re-called the 5' RACE reads through MiXCR, storing one row per CDR3 protein. The data hold hundreds of thousands of distinct CDR3 sequences, with around 45% observed a single time. General study results and limits: Estimated diversity, derived from one million T cells, was regarded as an underestimate. Naive T cell percentage strongly correlated with TCR beta diversity.

The CDR3 is made up of 19 amino acids. From germline, CDR1 is DFQATT and CDR2 SNEGSKA (reference sequence). The V end was cut by 0 bases, the J end by 0 bases, with 21 bases between. About this clonotype: The antigen is not known.

This clonotype was sampled from an older woman in good health. Specimen: blood. The chain uses TRBV20-1 and TRBJ2-1; possible D gene TRBD2, 6 bases. CDR3 nucleotide sequence: TGCAGTGCTAGAGATAGTGGGCAGGGACTCCGTAGCTCCTACAATGAGCAGTTCTTC. This sequence encodes CSARDSGQGLRSSYNEQFF.